This T cell receptor (beta chain) was obtained from a study of blood T cells in healthy people across ages. The study's findings and limits: Comparison with aged donors showed that long-lived donors had more naive CD4+ cells and higher diversity.

Donors gave 8 to 10 milliliters of peripheral blood apiece. This clonotype occurred a few times. The antigen remains unidentified. CDR1 is SGHTA and CDR2 is FQGNSA in the germline V gene. Trimming cost V 1 base and J 4 bases, with 15 bases left between them. The CDR3 runs to 16 residues. Sample-barcoded 5' priming and a J-beta primer mix drove a second PCR of 7 to 11 cycles. All samples yielded 2.5 million or more CDR3-containing paired-end reads. TCRdb re-called the 5' RACE reads with MiXCR, one entry per CDR3 protein. The sample lists about 680,000 distinct CDR3 sequences; approximately 49% were seen once.

The receptor's source is a woman aged 60-75 years in good health. Input material: blood. The chain joins TRBV7-2 to TRBJ2-3; possibly TRBD2 for D (6 bases). CDR3 coding DNA: TGTGCCAGCAGCTTAGGTACTAGCCCTCTGGCAGATACGCAGTATTTT. Translated: CASSLGTSPLADTQYF.